The source of this TCR beta chain is a study of CD8 T cells in Susac syndrome. Looking at the study overall: Patients with Susac syndrome were therapy-naive, treated with corticosteroids, or treated with intravenous immunoglobulin alone when blood was collected. Overall study findings and caveats: The study acknowledged a relatively small number of individuals in its TCR sequencing and HLA analysis.

A word on this clonotype: The antigen is not known.

Reverse transcription of roughly 0.45 to 1 ug RNA was carried out with random hexamers. The method of amplification for TCR beta CDR3 was immunoSEQ multiplex PCR, covering 54 Vbeta and 13 Jbeta. MiXCR was run by TCRdb on the immunoSEQ multiplex PCR reads, yielding one entry per CDR3 protein. Of 240,000 or so distinct CDR3 sequences in the sample, 90% to 97% were seen once. The CDR3 contains 13 residues. Trimming removed 4 bases at V and 3 bases at J, with 13 bases between. The germline V gene has CDR1 SQVTM and CDR2 ANQGSEA. Recently defined diagnostic criteria classed the Susac syndrome patients as definite or probable.

Sequenced sample: CD4+ T cells from PBMCs. The rearrangement joins TRBV29-1 to TRBJ2-7; D not certain. The sequence came from a human donor with Susac syndrome. The CDR3 DNA is TGCAGCGTTGGGGTGGACGGCGGCTACGAGCAGTACTTC. Protein sequence: CSVGVDGGYEQYF.